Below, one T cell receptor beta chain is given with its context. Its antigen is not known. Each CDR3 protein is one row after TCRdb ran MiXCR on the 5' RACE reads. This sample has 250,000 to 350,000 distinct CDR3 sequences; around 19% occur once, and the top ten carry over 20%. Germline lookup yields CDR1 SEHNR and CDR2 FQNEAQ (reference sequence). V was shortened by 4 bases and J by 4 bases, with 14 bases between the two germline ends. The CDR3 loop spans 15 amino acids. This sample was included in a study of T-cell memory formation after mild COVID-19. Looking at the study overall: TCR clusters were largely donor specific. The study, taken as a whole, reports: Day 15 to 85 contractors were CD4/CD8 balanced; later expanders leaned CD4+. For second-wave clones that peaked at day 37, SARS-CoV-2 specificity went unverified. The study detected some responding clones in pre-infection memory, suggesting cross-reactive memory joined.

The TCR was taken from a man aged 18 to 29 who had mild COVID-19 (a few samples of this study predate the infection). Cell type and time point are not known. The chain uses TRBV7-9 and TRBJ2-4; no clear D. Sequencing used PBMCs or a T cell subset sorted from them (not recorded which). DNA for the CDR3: TGTGCCAGCAGCTCCAACAAGGATCGGAAAAACATTCAGTACTTC. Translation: CASSSNKDRKNIQYF. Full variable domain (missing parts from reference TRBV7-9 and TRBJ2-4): DTGVSQNPRHKITKRGQNVTFRCDPISEHNRLYWYRQTLGQGPEFLTYFQNEAQLEKSRLLSDRFSAERPKGSFSTLEIQRTEQGDSAMYLCASSSNKDRKNIQYFGAGTRLSVL.